This TCR beta chain derives from a study of ipilimumab plus nivolumab after autologous stem cell transplantation. Study-level background: Patients received a median of about five ipilimumab and 8 nivolumab doses.

The germline gives CDR1 SGDLS, CDR2 YYNGEE. Trimming removed 0 bases from V and 12 bases from J; junction bases left unmatched: 6. The CDR3 extends over 13 amino acids. The method was immunoSEQ multiplex PCR; TCRdb's version includes in-frame clones alone and lacks a portion of them. This table holds 20,000 to 25,000 clones, about 80% found once. Patients got ipilimumab 1 mg/kg beginning 14 to 28 days post-transplant. Through week 26, nivolumab 3 mg/kg IV was given weeks 1, 4, 7, 10, then biweekly. The clonotype originates from a male donor with diffuse large B-cell lymphoma. Sequencing was performed on PBMCs, taken in a trial of ipilimumab plus nivolumab as post-transplant consolidation. The gene calls are TRBV9 and TRBJ1-1; 9 bases agree with TRBD1. The CDR3 DNA follows: TGTGCCAGCAGCGTAGTAACAGGGGGCTGGACTTTCTTT. This codes for CASSVVTGGWTFF.